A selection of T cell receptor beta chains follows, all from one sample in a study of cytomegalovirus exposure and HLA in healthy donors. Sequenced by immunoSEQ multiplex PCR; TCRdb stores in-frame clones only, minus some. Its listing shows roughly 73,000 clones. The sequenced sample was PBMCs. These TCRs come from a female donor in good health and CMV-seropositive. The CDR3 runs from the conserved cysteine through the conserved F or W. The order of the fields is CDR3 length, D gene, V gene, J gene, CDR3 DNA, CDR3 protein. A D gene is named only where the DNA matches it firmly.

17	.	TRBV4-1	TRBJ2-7	TGCGCCAGCAGCCAAGATCGTATGGGGCACAGCCCCTACGAGCAGTACTTC	CASSQDRMGHSPYEQYF
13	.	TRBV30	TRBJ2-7	TGTGCCTATTGGACAGATCTTGGGAACGAGCAGTACTTC	CAYWTDLGNEQYF
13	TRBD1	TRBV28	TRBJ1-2	TGTGCCAGCAAAATAAGGACAGGGTATGGCTACACCTTC	CASKIRTGYGYTF
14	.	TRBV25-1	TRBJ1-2	TGTGCCAGCAGTGAAGGGGTCAGGGACTCTGGCTACACCTTC	CASSEGVRDSGYTF
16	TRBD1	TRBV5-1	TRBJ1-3	TGCGCCAGCAGCTTGGCCGCCGGGACAGGGGATTTCGGGCGGTATTTT	CASSLAAGTGDFGRYF
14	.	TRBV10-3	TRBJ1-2	TGTGCCATCAGTGAGCCAGGACATAACTATGGCTACACCTTC	CAISEPGHNYGYTF
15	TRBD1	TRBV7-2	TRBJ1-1	TGTGCCAGCAGCTTAGCCGGACAGGGTAGTACTGAAGCTTTCTTT	CASSLAGQGSTEAFF
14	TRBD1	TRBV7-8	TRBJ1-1	TGTGCCAGCAACGGACAGGGGGAATCCACTGAAGCTTTCTTT	CASNGQGESTEAFF
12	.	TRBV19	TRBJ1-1	TGTGCCAGTAGTGGACCACGACAGGAAGCTTTCTTT	CASSGPRQEAFF
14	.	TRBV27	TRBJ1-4	TGTGCCAGCAGCAACCGGGGTTTAAATGAAAAACTGTTTTTT	CASSNRGLNEKLFF
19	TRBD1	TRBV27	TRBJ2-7	TGTGCCAGCAGCCAAAACGGACAGGGAAGGAGTGCCCCGGGCTACGAGCAGTACTTC	CASSQNGQGRSAPGYEQYF
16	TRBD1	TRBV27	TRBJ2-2	TGTGCCAGCAGTTTAAGGGACAGGCCGAACACCGGGGAGCTGTTTTTT	CASSLRDRPNTGELFF
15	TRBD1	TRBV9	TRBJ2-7	TGTGCCAGCAGCGTAGACTCGGCAACAGGGGATGAGCAGTACTTC	CASSVDSATGDEQYF
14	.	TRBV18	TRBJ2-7	TGTGCCAGCTCACTTATACCGAGCTCCTACGAGCAGTACTTC	CASSLIPSSYEQYF
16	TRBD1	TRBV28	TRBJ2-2	TGTGCCAGCAGTGCCCAGGACAGGGTGTATGGCGGGGAGCTGTTTTTT	CASSAQDRVYGGELFF
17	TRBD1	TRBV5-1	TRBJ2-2	TGCGCCAGCAGCTTGGCCGGACAGGGGGCGAGCCCCGGGGAGCTGTTTTTT	CASSLAGQGASPGELFF